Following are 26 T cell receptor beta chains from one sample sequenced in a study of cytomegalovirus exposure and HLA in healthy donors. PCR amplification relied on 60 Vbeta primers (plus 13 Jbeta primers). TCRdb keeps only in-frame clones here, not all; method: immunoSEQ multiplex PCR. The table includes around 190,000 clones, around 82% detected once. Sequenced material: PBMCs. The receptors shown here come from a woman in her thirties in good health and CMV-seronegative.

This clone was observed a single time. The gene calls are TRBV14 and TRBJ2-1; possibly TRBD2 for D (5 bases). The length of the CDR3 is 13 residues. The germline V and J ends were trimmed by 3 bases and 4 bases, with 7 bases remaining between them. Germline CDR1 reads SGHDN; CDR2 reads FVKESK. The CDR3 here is CASSQDFYNEQFF. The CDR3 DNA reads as TGTGCCAGCAGCCAGGACTTTTACAATGAGCAGTTCTTC. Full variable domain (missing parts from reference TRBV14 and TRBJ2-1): EAGVTQFPSHSVIEKGQTVTLRCDPISGHDNLYWYRRVMGKEIKFLLHFVKESKQDESGMPNNRFLAERTGGTYSTLKVQPAELEDSGVYFCASSQDFYNEQFFGPGTRLTVL.

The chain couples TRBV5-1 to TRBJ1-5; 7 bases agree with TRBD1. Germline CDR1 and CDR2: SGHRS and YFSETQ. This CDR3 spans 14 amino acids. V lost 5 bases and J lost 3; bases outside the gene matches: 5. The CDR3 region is CASRPTGANQPQHF. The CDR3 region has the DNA TGCGCCAGCAGGCCTACAGGGGCCAATCAGCCCCAGCATTTT.

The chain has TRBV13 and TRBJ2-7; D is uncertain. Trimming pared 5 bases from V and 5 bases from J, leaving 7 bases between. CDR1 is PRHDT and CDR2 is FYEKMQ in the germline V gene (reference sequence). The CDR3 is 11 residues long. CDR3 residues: CASSPLNEQYF. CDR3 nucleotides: TGTGCCAGCAGCCCCTTAAACGAGCAGTACTTC.

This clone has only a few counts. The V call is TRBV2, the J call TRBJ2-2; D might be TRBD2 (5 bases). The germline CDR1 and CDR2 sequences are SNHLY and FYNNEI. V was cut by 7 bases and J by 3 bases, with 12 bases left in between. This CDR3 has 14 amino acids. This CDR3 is CASMIGRDTGELFF. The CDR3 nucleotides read TGTGCCAGCATGATTGGGCGGGACACCGGGGAGCTGTTTTTT.

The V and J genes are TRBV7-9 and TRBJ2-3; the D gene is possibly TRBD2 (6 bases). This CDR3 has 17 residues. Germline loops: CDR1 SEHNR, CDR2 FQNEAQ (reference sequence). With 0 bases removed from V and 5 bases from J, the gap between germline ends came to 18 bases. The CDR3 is CASSLAMGAGQGDTQYF. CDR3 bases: TGTGCCAGCAGCTTAGCGATGGGCGCGGGGCAGGGAGATACGCAGTATTTT.

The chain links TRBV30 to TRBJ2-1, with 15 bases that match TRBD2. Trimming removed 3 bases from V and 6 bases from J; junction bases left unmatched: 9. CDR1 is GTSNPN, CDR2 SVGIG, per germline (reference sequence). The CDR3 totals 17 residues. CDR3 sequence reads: CAWSGLAGGKSLNEQFF. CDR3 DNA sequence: TGTGCCTGGAGCGGACTAGCGGGAGGGAAGAGCCTCAATGAGCAGTTCTTC.

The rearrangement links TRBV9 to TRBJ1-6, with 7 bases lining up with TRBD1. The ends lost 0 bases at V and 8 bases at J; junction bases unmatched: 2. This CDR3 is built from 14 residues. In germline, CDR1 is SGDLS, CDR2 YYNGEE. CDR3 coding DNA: TGTGCCAGCAGCGTAGAGGGGGCGTATTCACCCCTCCACTTT. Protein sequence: CASSVEGAYSPLHF. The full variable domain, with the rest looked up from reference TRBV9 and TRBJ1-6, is DSGVTQTPKHLITATGQRVTLRCSPRSGDLSVYWYQQSLDQGLQFLIQYYNGEERAKGNILERFSAQQFPDLHSELNLSSLELGDSALYFCASSVEGAYSPLHFGNGTRLTVT.

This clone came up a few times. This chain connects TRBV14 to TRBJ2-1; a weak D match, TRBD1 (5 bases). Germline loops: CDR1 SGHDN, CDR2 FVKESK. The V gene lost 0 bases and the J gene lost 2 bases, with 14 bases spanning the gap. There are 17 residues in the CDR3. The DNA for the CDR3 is TGTGCCAGCAGCCAAGACCTAGGGGCCTTTGCCTACAATGAGCAGTTCTTC. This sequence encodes CASSQDLGAFAYNEQFF.

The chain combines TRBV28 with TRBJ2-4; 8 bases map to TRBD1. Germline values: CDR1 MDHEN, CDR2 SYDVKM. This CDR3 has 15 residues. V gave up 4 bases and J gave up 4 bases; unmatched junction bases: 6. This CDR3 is CASSSQGQGKNIQYF. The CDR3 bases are TGTGCCAGCAGTTCCCAAGGACAGGGAAAAAACATTCAGTACTTC. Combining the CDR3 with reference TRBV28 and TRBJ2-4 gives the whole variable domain DVKVTQSSRYLVKRTGEKVFLECVQDMDHENMFWYRQDPGLGLRLIYFSYDVKMKEKGDIPEGYSVSREKKERFSLILESASTNQTSMYLCASSSQGQGKNIQYFGAGTRLSVL.

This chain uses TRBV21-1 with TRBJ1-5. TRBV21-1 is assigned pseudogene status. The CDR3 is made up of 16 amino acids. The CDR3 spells CASSKRREVSNQPQHF. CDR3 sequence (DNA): TGTGCCAGCAGCAAAAGGCGGGAGGTCAGCAATCAGCCCCAGCATTTT.

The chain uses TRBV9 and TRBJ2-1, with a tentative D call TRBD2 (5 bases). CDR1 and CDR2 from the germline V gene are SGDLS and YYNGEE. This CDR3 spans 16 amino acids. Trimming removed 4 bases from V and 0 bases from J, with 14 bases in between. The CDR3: CASSFEGVNSYNEQFF. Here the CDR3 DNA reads TGTGCCAGCAGCTTTGAGGGAGTTAACTCCTACAATGAGCAGTTCTTC.

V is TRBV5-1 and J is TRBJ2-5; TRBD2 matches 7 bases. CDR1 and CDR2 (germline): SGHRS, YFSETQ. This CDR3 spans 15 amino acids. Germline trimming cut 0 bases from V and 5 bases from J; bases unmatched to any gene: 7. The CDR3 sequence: CASSLGPGGGETQYF. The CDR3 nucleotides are TGCGCCAGCAGCTTGGGTCCGGGAGGCGGGGAGACCCAGTACTTC. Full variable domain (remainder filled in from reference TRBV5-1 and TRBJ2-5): KAGVTQTPRYLIKTRGQQVTLSCSPISGHRSVSWYQQTPGQGLQFLFEYFSETQRNKGNFPGRFSGRQFSNSRSEMNVSTLELGDSALYLCASSLGPGGGETQYFGPGTRLLVL.

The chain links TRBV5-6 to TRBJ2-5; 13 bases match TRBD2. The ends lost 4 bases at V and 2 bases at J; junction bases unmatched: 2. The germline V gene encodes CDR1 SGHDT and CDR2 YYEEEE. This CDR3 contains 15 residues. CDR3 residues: CASSRGLAGQETQYF. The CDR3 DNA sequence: TGTGCCAGCAGCAGGGGACTAGCGGGACAAGAGACCCAGTACTTC.

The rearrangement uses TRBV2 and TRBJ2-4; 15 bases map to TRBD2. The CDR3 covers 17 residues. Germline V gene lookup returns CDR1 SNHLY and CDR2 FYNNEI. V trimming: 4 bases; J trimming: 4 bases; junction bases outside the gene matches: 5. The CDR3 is CASSGGTSGRPKNIQYF. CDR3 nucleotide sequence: TGTGCCAGCAGTGGGGGGACTAGCGGGAGGCCGAAAAACATTCAGTACTTC.

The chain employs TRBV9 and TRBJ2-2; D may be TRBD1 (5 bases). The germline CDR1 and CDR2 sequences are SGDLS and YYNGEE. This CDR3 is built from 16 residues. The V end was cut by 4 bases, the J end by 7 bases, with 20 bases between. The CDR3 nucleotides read TGTGCCAGCAGCCCCCAGGGTGTTGGAGTTAGCGGGGAGCTGTTTTTT. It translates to CASSPQGVGVSGELFF.

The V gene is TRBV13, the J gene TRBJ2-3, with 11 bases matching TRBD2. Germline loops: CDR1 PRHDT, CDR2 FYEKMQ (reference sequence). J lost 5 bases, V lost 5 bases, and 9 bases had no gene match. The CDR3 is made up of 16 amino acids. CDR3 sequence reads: CASSLLGTSGRDTQYF. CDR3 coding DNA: TGTGCCAGCAGCCTCTTAGGGACTAGCGGAAGAGATACGCAGTATTTT.

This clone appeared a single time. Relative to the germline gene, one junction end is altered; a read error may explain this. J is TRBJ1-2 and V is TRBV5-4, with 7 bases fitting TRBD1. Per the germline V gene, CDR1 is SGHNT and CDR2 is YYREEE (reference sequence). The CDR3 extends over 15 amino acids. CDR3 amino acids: CASSLGQPKYYGYPF. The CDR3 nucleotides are TGTGCCAGCAGTCTGGGACAGCCAAAATACTATGGCTACCCCTTC.

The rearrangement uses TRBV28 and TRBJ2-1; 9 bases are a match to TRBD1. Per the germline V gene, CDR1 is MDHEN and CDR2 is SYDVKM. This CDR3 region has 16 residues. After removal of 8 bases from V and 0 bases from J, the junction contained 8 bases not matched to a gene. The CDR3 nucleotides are TGTGCCAGCTTACCTTACAGGGGGCGCTCCTACAATGAGCAGTTCTTC. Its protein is CASLPYRGRSYNEQFF.

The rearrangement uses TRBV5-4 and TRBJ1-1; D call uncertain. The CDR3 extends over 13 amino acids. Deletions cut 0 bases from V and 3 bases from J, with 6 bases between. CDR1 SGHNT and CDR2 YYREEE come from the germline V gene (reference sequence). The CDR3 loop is CASSLGVDTEAFF. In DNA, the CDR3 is TGTGCCAGCAGCTTGGGAGTTGACACTGAAGCTTTCTTT.

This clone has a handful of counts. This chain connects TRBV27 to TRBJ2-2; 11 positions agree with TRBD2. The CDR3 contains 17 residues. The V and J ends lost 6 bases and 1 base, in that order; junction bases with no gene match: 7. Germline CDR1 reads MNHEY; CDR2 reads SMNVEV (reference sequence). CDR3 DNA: TGTGCCAGCAGAACGGGACTAGCGGCCGTGAACACCGGGGAGCTGTTTTTT. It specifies CASRTGLAAVNTGELFF.

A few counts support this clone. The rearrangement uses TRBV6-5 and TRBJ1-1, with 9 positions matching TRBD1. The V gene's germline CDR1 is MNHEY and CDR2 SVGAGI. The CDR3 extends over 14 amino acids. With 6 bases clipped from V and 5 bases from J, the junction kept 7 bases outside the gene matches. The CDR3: CASRFGTGITEAFF. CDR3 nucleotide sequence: TGTGCCAGCAGGTTCGGGACAGGGATTACTGAAGCTTTCTTT.

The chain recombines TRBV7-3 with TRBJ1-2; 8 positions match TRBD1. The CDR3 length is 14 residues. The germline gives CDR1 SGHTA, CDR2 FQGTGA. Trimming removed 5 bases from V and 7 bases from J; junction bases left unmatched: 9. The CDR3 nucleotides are TGTGCCAGCAGCGCTAGACCAGGGGGCGGTGGCTACACCTTC. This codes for CASSARPGGGGYTF.

CDR3 protein: CSSSHTDTQYF. CDR3 nucleotide sequence: TGCAGTTCGTCACACACAGATACGCAGTATTTT. V and J are TRBV20-1 and TRBJ2-3; D remains ambiguous. V was pared by 8 bases and J by 2 bases, with 8 bases between. The CDR3 contains 11 residues. Germline assignment: CDR1 DFQATT and CDR2 SNEGSKA (reference sequence).

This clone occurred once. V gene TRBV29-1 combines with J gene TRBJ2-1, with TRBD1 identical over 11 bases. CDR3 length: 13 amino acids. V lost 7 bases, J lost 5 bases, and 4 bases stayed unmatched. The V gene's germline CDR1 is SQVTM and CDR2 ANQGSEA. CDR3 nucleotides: TGCAGCGGGACAGGGGGCTTCGACAATGAGCAGTTCTTC. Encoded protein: CSGTGGFDNEQFF.

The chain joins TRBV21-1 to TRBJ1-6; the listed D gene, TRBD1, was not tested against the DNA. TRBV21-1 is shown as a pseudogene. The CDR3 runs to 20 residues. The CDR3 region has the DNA TGTGCCAGCAGCAAACTTCCGGGACACCCAGTGAGCTCCTATAATTCACCCCTCCACTTT. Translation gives CASSKLPGHPVSSYNSPLHF.

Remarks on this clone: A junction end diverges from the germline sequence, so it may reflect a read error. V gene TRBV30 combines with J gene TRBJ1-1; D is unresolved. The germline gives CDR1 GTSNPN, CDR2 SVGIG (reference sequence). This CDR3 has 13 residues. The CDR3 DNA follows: TGTGCCTGGAATCATAGGGAGAACATTGAAGCTTTCTTT. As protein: CAWNHRENIEAFF.